One and the same sample provided the 2 T cell receptor beta chains below, sequenced in a study of PD-1 blockade in classical Hodgkin lymphoma. As for time point: cycle 4 day 1 (C4D1), after less than 7 weeks of nivolumab. Each of the patients experienced relapse following autologous stem cell transplantation, and their brentuximab vedotin exposure differed. Assay used: immunoSEQ multiplex PCR; TCRdb lists only in-frame clones, some missing. The sample lists 20,000 to 25,000 clones, 72% occurring once. Sequences were derived from peripheral blood mononuclear cells (PBMCs), sampled before the fourth cycle of nivolumab. The receptors derive from a human donor with classical Hodgkin lymphoma.

V is TRBV5-6 and J is TRBJ2-1; D is ambiguous. CDR1 SGHDT and CDR2 YYEEEE come from the germline V gene. Trimming removed 1 base from V and 1 base from J, with 6 bases in between. The CDR3 has 14 residues. The CDR3 DNA reads as TGTGCCAGCAGCTTGCCCCAGTCCTACAATGAGCAGTTCTTC. It translates to CASSLPQSYNEQFF.

The chain recombines TRBV6-5 with TRBJ1-1, with 7 bases aligning to TRBD1. CDR3 length: 13 amino acids. The germline V gene has CDR1 MNHEY and CDR2 SVGAGI. V lost 6 bases to trimming and J lost 4 bases; unmatched junction nucleotides: 5. CDR3: CASSPGGVTEAFF. DNA for the CDR3: TGTGCCAGCAGCCCAGGGGGGGTCACTGAAGCTTTCTTT.